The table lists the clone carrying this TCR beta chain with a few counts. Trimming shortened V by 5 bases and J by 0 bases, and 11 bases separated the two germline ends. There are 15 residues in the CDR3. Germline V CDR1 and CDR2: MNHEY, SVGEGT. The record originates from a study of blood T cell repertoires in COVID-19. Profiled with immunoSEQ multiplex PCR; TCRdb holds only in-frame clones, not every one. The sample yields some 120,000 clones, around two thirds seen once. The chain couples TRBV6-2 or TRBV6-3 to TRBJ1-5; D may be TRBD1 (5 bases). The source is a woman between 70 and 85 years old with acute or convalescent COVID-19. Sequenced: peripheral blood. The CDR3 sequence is CASSAGRLSNQPQHF. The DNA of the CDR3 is TGTGCCAGCAGTGCGGGACGCCTTAGCAATCAGCCCCAGCATTTT.